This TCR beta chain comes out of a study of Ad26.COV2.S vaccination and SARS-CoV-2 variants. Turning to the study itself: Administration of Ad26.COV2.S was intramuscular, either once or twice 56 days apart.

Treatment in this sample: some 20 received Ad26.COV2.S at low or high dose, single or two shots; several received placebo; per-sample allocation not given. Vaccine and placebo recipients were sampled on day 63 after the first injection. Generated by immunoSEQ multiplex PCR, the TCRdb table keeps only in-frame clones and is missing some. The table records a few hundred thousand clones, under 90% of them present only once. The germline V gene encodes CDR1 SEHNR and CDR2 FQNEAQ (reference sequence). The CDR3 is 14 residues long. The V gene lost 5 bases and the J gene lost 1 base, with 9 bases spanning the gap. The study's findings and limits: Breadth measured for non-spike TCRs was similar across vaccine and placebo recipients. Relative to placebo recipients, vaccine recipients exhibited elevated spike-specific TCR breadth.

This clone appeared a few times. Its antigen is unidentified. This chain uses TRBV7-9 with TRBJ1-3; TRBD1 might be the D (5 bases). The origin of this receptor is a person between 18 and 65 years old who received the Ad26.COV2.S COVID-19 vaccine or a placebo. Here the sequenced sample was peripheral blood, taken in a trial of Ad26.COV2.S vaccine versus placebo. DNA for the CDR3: TGTGCCAGCAGCCGTGGGGGGTCTGGAAACACCATATATTTT. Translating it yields CASSRGGSGNTIYF.